The 21 T cell receptor beta chains given below trace back to one sample, sequenced in a study of metastatic and nonmetastatic thyroid tumors. MiXCR was used by TCRdb to re-call the PCR reads. The repertoire has 32,000 or so clones, roughly 21% of them found once; the top ten carry 6.5% to 8%. No treatment had been given to any patient before thyroid surgery. The sequencing input was blood. The receptors were sampled from a female donor with papillary thyroid cancer or a benign thyroid nodule (not recorded which). Some clones in this sample may be carry-over from other donors' samples.

This clone showed up many times. A much larger clonotype is one base distant, so this may be a read error. The conserved phenylalanine or tryptophan is not found at the CDR3 terminus, so this likely reflects a read error. This chain links TRBV25-1 with TRBJ1-6; 7 positions agree with TRBD1. The CDR3 has 14 residues. With V trimmed by 4 bases and J by 6 bases, 3 bases remained unmatched. Germline V gene lookup returns CDR1 MGHDK and CDR2 SYGVNS. CDR3 sequence: CASSVNRGNSPLHS. CDR3 in DNA: TGTGCCAGCAGTGTGAACAGGGGTAATTCACCCCTCCACTCT.

The V and J genes are TRBV5-1 and TRBJ2-1; D is tentatively TRBD1 or TRBD2 (6 bases each). The CDR3 consists of 15 residues. Trimming pared 2 bases from V and 4 bases from J, leaving 13 bases between. The germline CDR1 and CDR2 sequences are SGHRS and YFSETQ. CDR3 loop: CASSLQGGGYNEQFF. Written as DNA, the CDR3 is TGCGCCAGCAGCTTACAAGGAGGGGGGTACAATGAGCAGTTCTTC.

At least ten counts were recorded for this clone. The chain has TRBV6-1 and TRBJ1-1, with TRBD1 identical over 10 bases. Germline CDR1 and CDR2: MNHNS and SASEGT. This CDR3 region has 17 residues. Trimming removed 6 bases from V and 3 bases from J; junction bases left unmatched: 13. The CDR3 DNA follows: TGTGCCAGCAGCGCAGACAGGGGGCGCCCTATGGACACTGAAGCTTTCTTT. It encodes CASSADRGRPMDTEAFF.

This clone was recorded at least ten times. V and J are TRBV12-5 and TRBJ2-1; TRBD2 is a possible D gene (6 bases). Trimming took 3 bases from V and 10 from J, leaving 7 bases between them. Germline lookup yields CDR1 LGHNT and CDR2 FRNRAP. This CDR3 has 11 residues. As DNA, the CDR3 is TGTGCTAGTGGTTTCGGGAGAGAGCAGTTCTTC. Amino acid sequence: CASGFGREQFF.

Turning to this clone: One junction end does not reproduce the germline sequence, and a read error may be involved. This chain uses TRBV6-1 with TRBJ1-2; maybe TRBD1 (6 bases). The germline gives CDR1 MNHNS, CDR2 SASEGT. The CDR3 spans 13 residues. The CDR3 loop reads CASSGRDNYGNFF. The CDR3 nucleotides are TGTGCCAGCAGTGGCCGGGACAACTATGGCAACTTCTTC.

In its sample, this clone ranks as medium-sized (0.01 to 0.1%). The chain has TRBV20-1 and TRBJ2-1; 9 nucleotides agree with TRBD2. V gave up 4 bases and J gave up 9 bases; unmatched junction bases: 10. The CDR3 sequence is 14 residues long. Germline V lookup: CDR1 DFQATT, CDR2 SNEGSKA (reference sequence). The CDR3: CSAKGIAGAGEQFF. CDR3 nucleotides: TGCAGTGCTAAGGGGATAGCGGGAGCTGGTGAGCAGTTCTTC.

This clone is judged medium-sized. V usage is TRBV20-1 and J usage is TRBJ1-2; TRBD1 matches 7 bases. Germline loops: CDR1 DFQATT, CDR2 SNEGSKA (reference sequence). The V and J ends lost 2 bases and 2 bases, in that order; junction bases with no gene match: 8. The CDR3 consists of 15 residues. The CDR3 DNA reads as TGCAGTGCTAGAAGACAGGGTCGTGGGAACTATGGCTACACCTTC. Its protein product is CSARRQGRGNYGYTF.

The rearrangement joins TRBV12-3 or TRBV12-4 to TRBJ1-3, with D maybe TRBD1 (5 bases). The CDR3 contains 14 residues. The V gene lost 6 bases and the J gene lost 3 bases, with 12 bases spanning the gap. CDR3 sequence: CASRIRGFGNTIYF. The DNA for the CDR3 is TGTGCCAGCAGAATCCGGGGGTTTGGAAACACCATATATTTT.

This clone showed up many times. This chain joins TRBV24-1 and TRBJ2-2; no clear D. Trimming took 0 bases from V and 2 from J, leaving 6 bases between them. Per the germline V gene, CDR1 is KGHDR and CDR2 is SFDVKD. CDR3 length: 15 residues. In DNA, the CDR3 is TGTGCCACCAGTGATTTGGCAGAAAACACCGGGGAGCTGTTTTTT. Residues: CATSDLAENTGELFF.

This clone was recorded at least ten times. The V gene is TRBV27, the J gene TRBJ2-3; 11 bases are shared with TRBD2. CDR1 is MNHEY, CDR2 SMNVEV, per germline (reference sequence). Unmatched junction bases numbered 12, after V lost 4 bases and J lost 0 bases. The CDR3 runs 19 residues. The CDR3 region has the DNA TGTGCCAGCAGTTCCTCAGCGCTCAGGACTAGCGGGAGCACAGATACGCAGTATTTT. Protein sequence: CASSSSALRTSGSTDTQYF.

Points on this clone: One end of the junction does not line up with germline, which may come from a read error. The chain recombines TRBV30 with TRBJ2-5, with unresolved D. The CDR3 is 13 amino acids. Per the germline V gene, CDR1 is GTSNPN and CDR2 is SVGIG (reference sequence). DNA for the CDR3: TGTGCCTGGGACGGGCAAGACGTAGAGACCAAGTACTTC. It codes for CAWDGQDVETKYF.

This clone has ten or more counts. The V gene is TRBV7-9, the J gene TRBJ1-1; tentatively, D is TRBD1 (5 bases). Germline V gives CDR1 SEHNR, CDR2 FQNEAQ (reference sequence). V dropped 9 bases and J dropped 7 bases, with 24 bases sitting between them. The CDR3 consists of 15 residues. For the CDR3, the DNA is TGTGCCAGTCCTTTCGGGGGGAGAATTGAGAATGAAGCTTTCTTT. Its translation: CASPFGGRIENEAFF.

This clone was seen a handful of times. This chain connects TRBV24-1 to TRBJ2-7; D may be TRBD1 (6 bases). Germline CDR1 KGHDR, CDR2 SFDVKD. The CDR3 has 13 amino acids. Trimming left V 0 bases short and J 8 bases short, with 10 bases between. In nucleotides, the CDR3 is TGTGCCACCAGTGATTTGACGACAGGCAAGCAGTACTTC. As protein: CATSDLTTGKQYF.

Ten or more counts support this clone. The V and J genes are TRBV5-1 and TRBJ1-1; the match to TRBD1 covers 9 bases. After removal of 3 bases from V and 4 bases from J, the junction contained 1 base not matched to a gene. This CDR3 comprises 13 residues. The germline gives CDR1 SGHRS, CDR2 YFSETQ. CDR3 nucleotide sequence: TGCGCCAGCAGCTGGGGACAGGGCACTGAAGCTTTCTTT. As protein: CASSWGQGTEAFF.

This clone counts as medium-sized. The rearrangement uses TRBV6-5 and TRBJ1-2; TRBD1 is a possible D gene (5 bases). The CDR3 has 15 amino acids. The germline V and J ends were trimmed by 0 bases and 7 bases, with 15 bases remaining between them. From germline, CDR1 is MNHEY and CDR2 SVGAGI. CDR3 bases: TGTGCCAGCAGTTACTCGAGGTCGGGGGAGGCTGGCTACACCTTC. Translation gives CASSYSRSGEAGYTF.

This clone was seen at least ten times. The chain couples TRBV7-2 to TRBJ2-1; D tentatively reads TRBD1 or TRBD2 (5 bases each). V lost 7 bases and J lost 4, with 14 bases in between. The CDR3 totals 14 residues. Looked up from germline, CDR1 is SGHTA and CDR2 is FQGNSA. The CDR3 region has the DNA TGTGCCAGCAACCCCGGGACGACGTACAATGAGCAGTTCTTC. This sequence encodes CASNPGTTYNEQFF.

This chain joins TRBV27 and TRBJ1-1, with unresolved D. The V end was cut by 3 bases, the J end by 6 bases, with 14 bases between. CDR1 and CDR2 from the germline V gene are MNHEY and SMNVEV (reference sequence). The CDR3 runs to 14 residues. The CDR3 DNA follows: TGTGCCAGCAGTTTGGCGCGGCCGGGCGCTGAAGCTTTCTTT. This sequence encodes CASSLARPGAEAFF.

In its sample, this clone was seen many times. V usage is TRBV28 and J usage is TRBJ2-7; D gene uncertain. Germline CDR1 reads MDHEN; CDR2 reads SYDVKM. Trimming took 4 bases from V and 0 from J, leaving 13 bases between them. The CDR3 has 15 residues. The CDR3 region is CASSSVPGVSYEQYF. The CDR3 bases are TGTGCCAGCAGTTCAGTACCTGGGGTCTCCTACGAGCAGTACTTC.

This clone was detected ten times or more. The rearrangement uses TRBV5-1 and TRBJ1-2; possible D gene TRBD1, 5 bases. Trimming stripped 4 bases from V and 4 bases from J, with 11 bases between. Germline assignment: CDR1 SGHRS and CDR2 YFSETQ. This CDR3 is 13 amino acids long. CDR3 nucleotides: TGCGCCAGCAGCAAGTTCGACAGCTATGGCTACACCTTC. It codes for CASSKFDSYGYTF. Full variable domain (rest looked up from reference TRBV5-1 and TRBJ1-2): KAGVTQTPRYLIKTRGQQVTLSCSPISGHRSVSWYQQTPGQGLQFLFEYFSETQRNKGNFPGRFSGRQFSNSRSEMNVSTLELGDSALYLCASSKFDSYGYTFGSGTRLTVV.

This clone was observed a handful of times. V and J are TRBV27 and TRBJ1-3, with TRBD1 identical over 7 bases. The J segment lost 3 bases and the V segment lost 6 bases, leaving 11 bases of the junction unmatched. The CDR3 runs to 16 residues. Germline-derived CDR1 and CDR2 are MNHEY and SMNVEV (reference sequence). DNA of the CDR3: TGTGCCAGCAGCTGGGGACAGCCGGCAAATGGAAACACCATATATTTT. Its protein is CASSWGQPANGNTIYF.

The V call is TRBV13, the J call TRBJ2-7; 12 bases align to TRBD2. Germline V CDR1 and CDR2: PRHDT, FYEKMQ (reference sequence). V lost 6 bases, J lost 1 base, and 16 bases stayed unmatched. This CDR3 comprises 19 residues. The CDR3 DNA is TGTGCCAGCAGGCTCAGGACTAGCGGGACGCCCTACCCTTCCTACGAGCAGTACTTC. This sequence encodes CASRLRTSGTPYPSYEQYF.